This record concerns one T cell receptor beta chain sequence. Researchers amplified the TCR beta CDR3 regions from RNA transcripts. A set of HTBI primers served as the primers for a first-round RT-PCR of the TCR CDR3. Via MiXCR, TCRdb re-called the multiplex PCR reads, giving one row per CDR3 protein. The sample contains 300,000 to 450,000 distinct CDR3 sequences, roughly 15% of which appear only once. The source of the sample is a study of T cells in Graves' hyperthyroidism and ophthalmopathy. Trimming removed 3 bases from V and 7 bases from J, with 15 bases in between. This CDR3 contains 15 residues.

V and J are TRBV12-3 or TRBV12-4 and TRBJ2-2; weak D call: TRBD2 (7 bases). This clonotype was sampled from a woman in her twenties or thirties with Graves' ophthalmopathy. The sequencing sample was made of blood. The CDR3: CASSFIMGGRGELFF. DNA for the CDR3: TGTGCCAGCAGTTTCATTATGGGGGGGCGCGGGGAGCTGTTTTTT.